This T cell receptor beta chain stems from a study of early T cells in non-severe SARS-CoV-2 infection. Looking at the study overall: Sequencing used unsorted whole-blood bulk RNA, so chains lack pairing. General study results and limits: Anti-spike CD8 responses were favored in VDJdb matching, and private and CD4 specificities were missed.

Germline values: CDR1 SGHRS, CDR2 YFSETQ. The CDR3 is made up of 18 amino acids. V gave up 1 base and J gave up 3 bases, with 23 bases separating them. This clonotype was recorded at least ten times. Its antigen is currently unknown. Individual cDNA molecules were tagged with unique molecular identifiers, the study reported. TCRdb re-called the 5' RACE reads with MiXCR, one entry per CDR3 protein. The repertoire consists of 25,000 to 35,000 distinct CDR3 sequences, with about 6% occurring once and the leading ten covering 10% to 15%. The TCR originated in an adult who was a healthcare worker with PCR-confirmed SARS-CoV-2 infection or an uninfected control (not recorded which). The chain uses TRBV5-1 and TRBJ2-7; no reliable D call. Sequencing was carried out using whole blood. Here the CDR3 DNA reads TGCGCCAGCAGCTTGCAGTCGTGGAACCAAGAGGCGCTCTACGAGCAGTACTTC. This translates into CASSLQSWNQEALYEQYF.